This is a list of T cell receptor beta chains from one sample in a study of blood T cell repertoires in COVID-19. TCRdb's copy holds only in-frame clones and misses some; the assay was immunoSEQ multiplex PCR. Counted here are about 98,000 clones, around 81% occurring once; the ten biggest clones make up 3.5% to 5%. Sequenced material: peripheral blood. Source of these receptors: a man aged 60 to 75 with acute or convalescent COVID-19. The CDR3 runs from the conserved cysteine through the conserved F or W. A D gene is named only where the DNA matches it firmly. Size is omitted from some rows. Given values are once, few, many or a class for expanded clones.

len	v_gene	abundance	d_gene	j_gene	CDR3aa	CDR3nt
15	TRBV4-2	.	.	TRBJ2-2	CASSQDLMNTGELFF	TGTGCCAGCAGCCAAGATCTAATGAACACCGGGGAGCTGTTTTTT
15	TRBV30	.	TRBD1	TRBJ2-5	CAWTSRGQGTKTQYF	TGTGCCTGGACCTCCAGGGGGCAGGGGACGAAGACCCAGTACTTC
15	TRBV28	medium-sized	.	TRBJ1-5	CASSFTGGSNQPQHF	TGTGCCAGCAGTTTTACAGGTGGGAGCAATCAGCCCCAGCATTTT
15	TRBV10-3	once	TRBD1	TRBJ1-1	CAISAPGQGNTEAFF	TGTGCCATCAGTGCCCCGGGACAGGGGAACACTGAAGCTTTCTTT
17	TRBV10-1	.	TRBD2	TRBJ2-3	CASSETRLAALTDTQYF	TGCGCCAGCAGTGAGACAAGACTAGCGGCCTTGACAGATACGCAGTATTTT
14	TRBV6-5	.	.	TRBJ1-6	CASSFEEGNSPLHF	TGTGCCAGCAGTTTTGAAGAGGGAAATTCACCCCTCCACTTT
15	TRBV10-3	.	TRBD1	TRBJ1-1	CAISEPGQGIPLAFF	TGTGCCATCAGTGAGCCTGGACAGGGCATACCTCTGGCTTTCTTT
14	TRBV7-2	.	.	TRBJ1-5	CASSPNAGNQPQHF	TGTGCCAGCAGCCCGAATGCCGGGAACCAGCCCCAGCATTTT
13	TRBV10-3	.	.	TRBJ1-5	CATRQTWDQPQHF	TGTGCCACGCGACAGACTTGGGATCAGCCCCAGCATTTT
15	TRBV2	.	TRBD1	TRBJ2-5	CASSENRGWGETQYF	TGTGCCAGCAGTGAAAACAGGGGTTGGGGGGAGACCCAGTACTTC
15	TRBV5-1	.	TRBD2	TRBJ2-1	CASSPSGSGYNEQFF	TGCGCCAGCAGCCCTAGCGGGAGCGGCTACAATGAGCAGTTCTTC
16	TRBV11-2	once	.	TRBJ1-1	CASSLDHAGLNTEAFF	TGTGCCAGCAGCTTAGATCATGCAGGGCTGAACACTGAAGCTTTCTTT
12	TRBV5-4	.	.	TRBJ1-2	CASSLTLRGYTF	TGTGCCAGCAGCCTGACTCTTCGTGGCTACACCTTC
15	TRBV7-9	.	TRBD2	TRBJ2-1	CASSLVLAGVNEQFF	TGTGCCAGCAGCTTGGTTCTAGCGGGAGTCAATGAGCAGTTCTTC
14	TRBV2	once	TRBD1	TRBJ1-3	CASRRTGPEGTIYF	TGTGCCAGCAGGAGGACAGGACCTGAGGGGACCATATATTTT
14	TRBV12-5	.	TRBD2	TRBJ2-1	CASGSGGSYNEQFF	TGTGCTAGTGGTTCGGGGGGATCCTACAATGAGCAGTTCTTC
16	TRBV11-2	.	TRBD2	TRBJ2-5	CASSLMCSGDKETQYF	TGTGCCAGCAGCTTAATGTGTAGCGGGGACAAAGAGACCCAGTACTTC
14	TRBV7-8	.	TRBD1	TRBJ1-1	CASSLGQGFTEAFF	TGTGCCAGCAGCTTGGGACAGGGGTTCACTGAAGCTTTCTTT
15	TRBV2	once	.	TRBJ1-5	CASSPAGSSNQPQHF	TGTGCCAGCAGTCCCGCGGGGTCTAGCAATCAGCCCCAGCATTTT
13	TRBV6-2/TRBV6-3	.	.	TRBJ2-1	CASSIVLDTEQFF	TGTGCCAGCAGTATAGTACTGGACACCGAGCAGTTCTTC
13	TRBV19	many	.	TRBJ2-7	CASSTNRAGEQYF	TGTGCCAGTAGTACTAACAGGGCGGGCGAGCAGTACTTC
12	TRBV29-1	.	TRBD2	TRBJ2-5	CSVMTSVETQYF	TGCAGCGTAATGACTAGCGTTGAGACCCAGTACTTC
14	TRBV6-5	.	.	TRBJ1-2	CASSPAATNYGYTF	TGTGCCAGCAGTCCCGCGGCCACTAACTATGGCTACACCTTC
16	TRBV21-1	once	.	TRBJ2-7	CASSKRWGQLPYEQYF	TGTGCCAGCAGCAAGAGATGGGGGCAGCTCCCCTACGAGCAGTACTTC
15	TRBV9	.	TRBD1	TRBJ1-5	CASSAGGGQDQPQHF	TGTGCCAGCAGCGCCGGAGGGGGACAGGATCAGCCCCAGCATTTT
14	TRBV24-1	.	.	TRBJ2-1	CATSDRTAGNEQFF	TGTGCCACCAGTGACCGGACGGCGGGGAATGAGCAGTTCTTC
14	TRBV6-5	.	TRBD1	TRBJ1-1	CASSPTGPNTEAFF	TGTGCCAGCAGCCCGACAGGGCCGAACACTGAAGCTTTCTTT
15	TRBV14	.	TRBD2	TRBJ2-3	CASSRAGGPTDTQYF	TGTGCCAGCAGCCGAGCGGGGGGGCCGACAGATACGCAGTATTTT
13	TRBV13	.	.	TRBJ2-1	CASSSQELNEQFF	TGTGCCAGCAGCTCCCAGGAACTCAATGAGCAGTTCTTC
16	TRBV5-1	once	TRBD2	TRBJ2-1	CASSLPWTSGYNEQFF	TGCGCCAGCAGCTTGCCTTGGACTAGCGGTTACAATGAGCAGTTCTTC
15	TRBV11-2	.	TRBD1	TRBJ2-7	CASRPLDRATYEQYF	TGTGCCAGCAGACCCCTCGACAGGGCTACCTACGAGCAGTACTTC
16	TRBV19	.	.	TRBJ2-3	CASNPSQTRQTDTQYF	TGTGCCAGTAACCCATCACAGACCAGACAGACAGATACGCAGTATTTT
15	TRBV29-1	once	TRBD2	TRBJ2-2	CSVCIAGGLTGELFF	TGCAGCGTGTGCATAGCGGGGGGGCTCACCGGGGAGCTGTTTTTT
16	TRBV19	.	TRBD1	TRBJ1-5	CASSILPGQGSQPQHF	TGTGCCAGTAGTATTCTACCGGGACAGGGGAGTCAGCCCCAGCATTTT
15	TRBV5-1	.	TRBD2	TRBJ2-2	CASSATSGGNGELFF	TGCGCCAGCAGCGCGACTAGCGGGGGGAACGGGGAGCTGTTTTTT
11	TRBV29-1	.	.	TRBJ2-3	CSVDDYYTQYF	TGCAGCGTTGACGATTACTATACGCAGTATTTT
14	TRBV6-4	.	.	TRBJ1-5	CASSEGGAGQPQHF	TGTGCCAGCAGTGAAGGAGGTGCGGGGCAGCCCCAGCATTTT
14	TRBV7-9	few	TRBD1	TRBJ1-1	CASREGGAGTEAFF	TGTGCCAGCAGGGAAGGGGGCGCGGGCACTGAAGCTTTCTTT
16	TRBV11-2	.	.	TRBJ1-3	CASSFLGTSPGNTIYF	TGTGCCAGCAGCTTCCTCGGGACTAGCCCTGGAAACACCATATATTTT
12	TRBV30	.	.	TRBJ2-1	CAWRAGYNEQFF	TGTGCCTGGAGGGCGGGGTACAATGAGCAGTTCTTC
15	TRBV27	.	TRBD2	TRBJ2-1	CASSLGGRAFNEQFF	TGTGCCAGCAGTTTAGGCGGGAGGGCCTTCAATGAGCAGTTCTTC